Following are 22 T cell receptor beta chains from one sample sequenced in a study of blood T cell repertoires in COVID-19 (dated by TCRdb to between 2020 and 2021). Library generation was performed with the immunoSEQ multiplex PCR assay. TCRdb obtained this table from immuneACCESS and retained in-frame rearrangements with V and J assigned. These tables miss some clones; where compared with another copy, unresolved V genes account for less than half of the shortfall, and the remainder is unexplained. Here the sample has about 200,000 clones; 85% to 90% occur a single time. Around a sixth of the sample rests with the top ten. The sequencing sample was made of peripheral blood. The receptors stem from a person aged 65-85 years with COVID-19, enrolled during active disease.

The V call is TRBV28, the J call TRBJ2-6; possible D gene TRBD2, 6 bases. Trimming took off 6 bases at V and 1 base at J, with 19 bases between the two ends. The CDR3 is 18 residues long. Germline V gives CDR1 MDHEN, CDR2 SYDVKM. This chain's CDR3 is CASRKDAGLRSGANVLTF. The CDR3 DNA is TGTGCCAGCAGGAAAGACGCGGGACTCCGTTCTGGGGCCAACGTCCTGACTTTC.

This rearrangement joins TRBV7-9 to TRBJ2-2, with 8 nucleotides matching TRBD1. V shed 5 bases, J shed 1 base, and the junction held 6 bases outside the gene matches. Germline V lookup: CDR1 SEHNR, CDR2 FQNEAQ (reference sequence). The CDR3 is made up of 16 amino acids. The CDR3 here is CASSRSGQGNTGELFF. DNA of the CDR3: TGTGCCAGCAGCCGTAGCGGACAGGGGAACACCGGGGAGCTGTTTTTT.

The chain has TRBV28 and TRBJ1-2; no clear D gene. This CDR3 region has 15 residues. Germline V lookup: CDR1 MDHEN, CDR2 SYDVKM. V was clipped by 6 bases and J by 5 bases, with 19 bases between them. CDR3 protein: CASRRVTASVYGYTF. The DNA of the CDR3 is TGTGCCAGCAGACGAGTCACCGCCTCGGTTTATGGCTACACCTTC.

The chain employs TRBV5-1 and TRBJ2-3, with TRBD2 matching 11 bases. The CDR3 spans 15 residues. The germline V gene has CDR1 SGHRS and CDR2 YFSETQ. J was trimmed by 9 bases and V by 0 bases; bases with no gene match: 6. Here the CDR3 reads CASSLGGTSGHTQYF. CDR3 DNA: TGCGCCAGCAGCTTGGGAGGGACTAGCGGACACACGCAGTATTTT.

This chain links TRBV30 with TRBJ2-2, with 8 bases aligning to TRBD1. The V and J ends lost 2 bases and 2 bases, in that order; junction bases with no gene match: 4. In germline, CDR1 is GTSNPN, CDR2 SVGIG (reference sequence). This CDR3 contains 15 residues. Written as DNA, the CDR3 is TGTGCCTGGAGTCTCCAGGGGGCAAACACCGGGGAGCTGTTTTTT. Its protein is CAWSLQGANTGELFF.

The gene calls are TRBV5-4 and TRBJ2-3; D ambiguous. This CDR3 has 13 amino acids. V lost 7 bases, J lost 6 bases, and 15 bases lay in between. Germline V gives CDR1 SGHNT, CDR2 YYREEE (reference sequence). The CDR3 nucleotides are TGTGCCAGCGCGAGTAGCTCGAGTGATACGCAGTATTTT. It encodes CASASSSSDTQYF. The full variable domain, with the rest looked up from reference TRBV5-4 and TRBJ2-3, is ETGVTQSPTHLIKTRGQQVTLRCSSQSGHNTVSWYQQALGQGPQFIFQYYREEENGRGNFPPRFSGLQFPNYSSELNVNALELDDSALYLCASASSSSDTQYFGPGTRLTVL.

V and J are TRBV14 and TRBJ2-4; 8 bases are shared with TRBD1. Unmatched junction bases numbered 10, after V lost 4 bases and J lost 8 bases. The germline gives CDR1 SGHDN, CDR2 FVKESK. The CDR3 loop spans 15 amino acids. The CDR3 bases are TGTGCCAGCAGCCGACTGGACAGGGCTTACGACATTCAGTACTTC. It codes for CASSRLDRAYDIQYF.

The chain recombines TRBV18 with TRBJ2-7, with 11 nucleotides matching TRBD2. J gave up 3 bases and V 3 bases, and 1 base lay outside the gene matches. The CDR3 totals 14 residues. Germline CDR1 is KGHSH and CDR2 is LQKENI. DNA for the CDR3: TGTGCCAGCTCACCCGGGACTAGCGGCTACGAGCAGTACTTC. As protein: CASSPGTSGYEQYF.

The chain recombines TRBV19 with TRBJ2-3; 7 bases fit TRBD1. Germline CDR1 is LNHDA and CDR2 is SQIVND (reference sequence). V shed 7 bases, J shed 3 bases, and the junction held 7 bases outside the gene matches. This CDR3 has 14 residues. CDR3 sequence (DNA): TGTGCCAGTACCCCCGGACAGGCGACAGATACGCAGTATTTT. Protein: CASTPGQATDTQYF.

V and J are TRBV9 and TRBJ1-1; D is perhaps TRBD1 (5 bases). The CDR3 sequence is 15 residues long. Germline V lookup: CDR1 SGDLS, CDR2 YYNGEE. The V gene lost 4 bases and the J gene lost 0 bases, with 13 bases spanning the gap. The CDR3 DNA is TGTGCCAGCAGCCCTCTGACAGCTATGAACACTGAAGCTTTCTTT. Translating it yields CASSPLTAMNTEAFF.

There are a few counts of this clone. V gene TRBV28 combines with J gene TRBJ2-1, with TRBD1 as a possible D gene (6 bases). Germline V gene lookup returns CDR1 MDHEN and CDR2 SYDVKM. The CDR3 consists of 14 residues. The V and J ends lost 5 bases and 7 bases respectively, with 15 bases between them. Written as DNA, the CDR3 is TGTGCCAGCAGTCCGCGGACAGTTGGGAATGAGCAGTTCTTC. Encoded protein: CASSPRTVGNEQFF.

The rearrangement joins TRBV15 to TRBJ2-2; 10 positions agree with TRBD1. Trimming at V came to 0 bases and at J to 4 bases, leaving 2 bases not matched to a gene. From germline, CDR1 is LNHNV and CDR2 YYDKDF (reference sequence). The CDR3 runs 16 residues. CDR3 residues: CATSRDRTGGTGELFF. Written as DNA, the CDR3 is TGTGCCACCAGCAGAGATCGGACAGGGGGCACCGGGGAGCTGTTTTTT. Full variable domain (rest looked up from reference TRBV15 and TRBJ2-2): DAMVIQNPRYQVTQFGKPVTLSCSQTLNHNVMYWYQQKSSQAPKLLFHYYDKDFNNEADTPDNFQSRRPNTSFCFLDIRSPGLGDTAMYLCATSRDRTGGTGELFFGEGSRLTVL.

The chain combines TRBV18 with TRBJ2-5, with D perhaps matching TRBD2 (6 bases). This CDR3 spans 19 amino acids. CDR1 and CDR2 (germline): KGHSH, LQKENI. The ends were cut back, 3 bases at V and 1 base at J, with 24 bases in the middle. In nucleotides, the CDR3 is TGTGCCAGCTCACCGGAATCTCGATGGGTGGCGGGGCTCCAAGAGACCCAGTACTTC. Residues: CASSPESRWVAGLQETQYF.

The gene calls are TRBV5-3 and TRBJ2-2; possible D gene TRBD1, 6 bases. TRBV5-3 is treated as an ORF (open reading frame) with a function not yet certain. V was trimmed by 6 bases and J by 6 bases, leaving 12 bases between them. The CDR3 is 13 residues long. This CDR3 is CARKNRESGELFF. CDR3 bases: TGTGCCAGAAAAAACAGGGAATCCGGGGAGCTGTTTTTT.

The chain is built from TRBV28 and TRBJ1-3; possible D gene TRBD1, 6 bases. The CDR3 is 15 amino acids. Deletions cut 6 bases from V and 0 bases from J, with 12 bases between. The germline gives CDR1 MDHEN, CDR2 SYDVKM. CDR3 protein: CASRLTGFSGNTIYF. The CDR3 DNA is TGTGCCAGCAGGTTGACAGGCTTCTCTGGAAACACCATATATTTT.

This chain joins TRBV9 and TRBJ1-3; D may be TRBD1 (5 bases). The CDR3 loop spans 16 amino acids. Looked up from germline, CDR1 is SGDLS and CDR2 is YYNGEE. Trimming took 4 bases from V and 1 from J, leaving 15 bases between them. Here the CDR3 reads CASSLFTGTSGNTIYF. The CDR3 DNA reads as TGTGCCAGCAGCCTATTTACGGGGACTTCTGGAAACACCATATATTTT.

The rearrangement uses TRBV2 and TRBJ1-6; D call uncertain. Germline V gene sequence: CDR1 SNHLY, CDR2 FYNNEI. The CDR3 runs 16 residues. The V gene lost 6 bases and the J gene lost 10 bases, with 22 bases spanning the gap. CDR3 DNA: TGTGCCAGCAGCGCCGACGCAGGTCCGGGAACGTCACCCCTCCACTTT. As protein: CASSADAGPGTSPLHF.

This clone appeared once. The rearrangement joins TRBV6-1 to TRBJ2-7, with D possibly being TRBD2 (5 bases). CDR3 size: 16 residues. Germline-derived CDR1 and CDR2 are MNHNS and SASEGT. Trimming took off 2 bases at V and 5 bases at J, with 19 bases between the two ends. The CDR3 region is CASSEFFGSSSNEQYF. CDR3 in DNA: TGTGCCAGCAGTGAATTTTTCGGTAGTTCTAGCAACGAGCAGTACTTC.

The chain joins TRBV28 to TRBJ2-5, with 8 bases matching TRBD2. The CDR3 loop spans 16 amino acids. Germline CDR1 and CDR2: MDHEN and SYDVKM. Trimming at V came to 6 bases and at J to 2 bases, leaving 11 bases not matched to a gene. This CDR3 reads CASSSRRGGAQETQYF. CDR3 coding DNA: TGTGCCAGCAGCTCCCGACGGGGGGGGGCGCAAGAGACCCAGTACTTC.

The genes are TRBV7-2 and TRBJ1-5; TRBD1 agrees at 8 bases. The V gene's germline CDR1 is SGHTA and CDR2 FQGNSA. The V and J ends lost 5 bases and 6 bases, in that order; junction bases with no gene match: 6. The CDR3 extends over 14 amino acids. The CDR3 bases are TGTGCCAGCAGCCGGACAGGGAATCGTCAGCCCCAGCATTTT. Its protein is CASSRTGNRQPQHF.

This clone was recorded only once. In DNA form, the CDR3 reads TGCGCCAGCAGCTTGGCCAGTTCAGCAGGTGAAAAACTGTTTTTT. Translated: CASSLASSAGEKLFF. This chain links TRBV5-1 with TRBJ1-4; D gene uncertain. CDR3 length: 15 amino acids. Germline loops: CDR1 SGHRS, CDR2 YFSETQ. V dropped 0 bases and J dropped 7 bases, with 13 bases sitting between them.

The J gene is TRBJ1-3, the V gene TRBV4-3; D is possibly TRBD1 (5 bases). Per germline, CDR1 LGHNA and CDR2 YSLEER. Between the trimmed V and J ends, which lost 5 bases and 2 bases, there was a span of 13 bases. The CDR3 extends over 15 amino acids. CDR3 in amino acids: CASSTGDGPGNTIYF. In DNA, the CDR3 is TGCGCCAGCAGCACAGGAGATGGGCCTGGAAACACCATATATTTT.